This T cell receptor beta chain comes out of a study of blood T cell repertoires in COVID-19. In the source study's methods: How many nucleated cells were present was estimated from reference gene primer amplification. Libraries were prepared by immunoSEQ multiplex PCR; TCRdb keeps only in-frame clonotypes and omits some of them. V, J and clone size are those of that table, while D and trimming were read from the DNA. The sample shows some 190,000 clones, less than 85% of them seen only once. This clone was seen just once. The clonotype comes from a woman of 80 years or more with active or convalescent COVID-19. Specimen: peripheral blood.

CDR3 sequence: CASSPGFRTRDTGELFF. CDR3 sequence (DNA): TGTGCCAGCTCACCCGGTTTCAGGACTCGAGACACCGGGGAGCTGTTTTTT. V and J are TRBV18 and TRBJ2-2; weak D call: TRBD2 (5 bases). This CDR3 comprises 17 residues. Germline V gene lookup returns CDR1 KGHSH and CDR2 LQKENI. V lost 3 bases, J lost 3 bases, and 17 bases lay in between.